The clone carrying this T cell receptor (beta chain) was recorded many times. The sample belongs to a study of T-cell reconstitution after alpha-beta-depleted transplantation in children. During its preparation, the TCRbeta library received unique molecular identifiers. TCRdb reprocessed the PCR reads with MiXCR, giving one entry per CDR3 protein. The sample records about 540,000 distinct CDR3 sequences, about a sixth being singletons. The CDR3 spans 13 residues. V dropped 7 bases and J dropped 1 base, with 10 bases sitting between them. The sequenced sample was PBMCs from the stem cell graft donor, obtained from the stem cell graft. This TCR derives from a human donor who donated a stem cell graft to a child with acute lymphoblastic leukemia. V usage is TRBV12-3 or TRBV12-4 and J usage is TRBJ1-1; D gene unclear. CDR3 sequence (DNA): TGTGCCAGCACCTCTCCCTGGAACACTGAAGCTTTCTTT. Translation: CASTSPWNTEAFF.